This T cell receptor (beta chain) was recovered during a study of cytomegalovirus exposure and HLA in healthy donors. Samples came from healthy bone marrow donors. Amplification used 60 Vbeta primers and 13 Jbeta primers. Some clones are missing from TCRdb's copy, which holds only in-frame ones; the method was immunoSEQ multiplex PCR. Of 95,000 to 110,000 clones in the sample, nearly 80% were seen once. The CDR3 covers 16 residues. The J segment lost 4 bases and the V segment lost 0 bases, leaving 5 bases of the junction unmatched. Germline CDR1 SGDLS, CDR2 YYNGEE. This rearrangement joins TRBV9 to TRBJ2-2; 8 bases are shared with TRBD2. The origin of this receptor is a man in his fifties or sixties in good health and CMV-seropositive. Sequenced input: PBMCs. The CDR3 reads CASSVGAGAGTGELFF. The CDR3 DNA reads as TGTGCCAGCAGCGTAGGAGCGGGGGCAGGCACCGGGGAGCTGTTTTTT.